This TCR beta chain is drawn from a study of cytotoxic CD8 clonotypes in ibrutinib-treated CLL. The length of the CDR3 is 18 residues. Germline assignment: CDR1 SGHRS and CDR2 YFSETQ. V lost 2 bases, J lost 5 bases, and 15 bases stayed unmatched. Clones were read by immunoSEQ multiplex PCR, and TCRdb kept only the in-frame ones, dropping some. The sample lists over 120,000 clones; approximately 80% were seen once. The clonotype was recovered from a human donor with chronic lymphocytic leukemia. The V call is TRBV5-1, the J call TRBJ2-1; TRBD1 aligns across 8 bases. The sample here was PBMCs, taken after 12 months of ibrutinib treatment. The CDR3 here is CASSLVARMDRVDNEQFF. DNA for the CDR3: TGCGCCAGCAGCTTAGTAGCGCGAATGGACAGGGTGGACAATGAGCAGTTCTTC.